Listed here is a single T cell receptor beta chain. In this sample, this clonotype turned up a few times. Its specific antigen is unknown. Base qualities were left out, and no much larger clone turns up one base away. The source of the sample is a study of post-analysis software for immune sequencing data (dated by TCRdb to about 2015). Broadly, across the study: The recorded disease courses included relapsing-remitting, secondary progressive and progressive-relapsing multiple sclerosis, and some patients had no subtype annotation. A subset of samples was prepared in parallel using single-end sample barcoding, then pooled and co-amplified after Illumina adapter ligation. Patient repertoires were compared against roughly 11 previously published healthy control repertoires from donors aged roughly 6 to 28 years.

The CDR3 covers 16 residues, taking in both the cysteine and the phenylalanine. The DNA shown is the 48-base CDR3, in frame from base 1. Looking up the germline V gene yields CDR1 SGHTA and CDR2 FQGTGA. Germline trimming: 1 base from V, 2 bases from J; junction bases outside gene matches: 3. To demonstrate the VDJtools post-analysis software, the study profiled TCR beta repertoires from the peripheral blood of about 13 young patients with multiple sclerosis. The patients with multiple sclerosis were children and adolescents between about 6 and 17 years of age. Libraries were made using PCR. The listed sequencing device is Illumina HiSeq 2500. Unique molecular identifiers were incorporated into TCR beta cDNA libraries to reduce PCR and sequencing biases. Roughly 500,000 cDNA molecules were obtained for every 1 to 10 million input T cells, so each molecule roughly corresponded to one T cell. The patient libraries were prepared and sequenced using the same protocol as the earlier healthy control dataset. Within a given batch, samples were prepared together, multiplexed and sequenced on the same HiSeq lane. In the original analysis: MIGEC was used to process the raw barcoded reads, and molecular identifier groups with only a single read were discarded before consensus assembly and CDR3 extraction. VDJtools was used for post-analysis of the clonotype tables, with diversity normalized by down-sampling every dataset to the smallest sample size. Repertoire overlap clustering matched CDR3 amino acid but not nucleotide sequences to correct batch-related cross-sample contamination. TCRdb passed the public sequencing reads through fastp at Q25 and MiXCR, retaining productive beta sequences. Entries that share a CDR3 protein sequence are merged under the most common genes and DNA. What appears here as the V and J calls and clone size reflects TCRdb's work, not the paper's. For this sample the table gives 350,000 to 450,000 distinct CDR3 sequences, of which about 39% were detected only once. Under 9% of the sample is held by the ten biggest clonotypes.

Summary of the overall study and its limitations: Direct clustering with F measure revealed strong co-clustering of samples prepared in the same batch, which led to a batch-effect correction. A few TRBV segments, including TRBV5-6, TRBV5-1 and TRBV20-1, were significantly more frequent in patients than controls. Significantly lower normalized Chao1 diversity was found in multiple sclerosis patients than in controls, suggesting substantial peripheral T-cell clonal expansion. The control group was slightly older than the multiple sclerosis patient group.

Sequencing used blood. The TCR sequence derives from a girl aged 2-15 years with multiple sclerosis. Here the chain combines TRBV7-3 and TRBJ2-1; 9 nucleotides in the junction match TRBD2. The sequenced DNA is TGTGCCAGCAGCTTAAAGCGGGGGGAACCCTACAATGAGCAGTTCTTC. The encoded protein is CASSLKRGEPYNEQFF.